The next 9 T cell receptor beta chains were all read from a single sample in a study of blood T cell repertoires in COVID-19. Sequenced by immunoSEQ multiplex PCR; TCRdb stores in-frame clones only, minus some. The data show 200,000 to 250,000 clones, with 65% to 85% seen just once and about 3.2% held by the top ten. The sample consisted of PBMCs or T cells enriched from blood (not recorded which). All receptors derive from a woman aged 55-69 years who had recovered from COVID-19.

This chain uses TRBV7-2 with TRBJ2-1, with unresolved D. Trimming cost V 5 bases and J 6 bases, with 14 bases left between them. The CDR3 length is 14 residues. Germline V gives CDR1 SGHTA, CDR2 FQGNSA. The CDR3 DNA sequence: TGTGCCAGCAGCCTCTTGAGCTCGGGCAATGAGCAGTTCTTC. Translated: CASSLLSSGNEQFF. Drawing the rest from reference TRBV7-2 and TRBJ2-1, the complete variable domain is GAGVSQSPSNKVTEKGKDVELRCDPISGHTALYWYRQSLGQGLEFLIYFQGNSAPDKSGLPSDRFSAERTGGSVSTLTIQRTQQEDSAVYLCASSLLSSGNEQFFGPGTRLTVL.

V and J are TRBV18 and TRBJ2-1; D gene unclear. The CDR3 is made up of 14 amino acids. The V gene lost 4 bases and the J gene lost 0 bases, with 7 bases spanning the gap. Germline loops: CDR1 KGHSH, CDR2 LQKENI. In DNA, the CDR3 is TGTGCCAGCTCACAACAAAGCTCCTACAATGAGCAGTTCTTC. Translating gives CASSQQSSYNEQFF. Drawing the rest from reference TRBV18 and TRBJ2-1, the complete variable domain is NAGVMQNPRHLVRRRGQEARLRCSPMKGHSHVYWYRQLPEEGLKFMVYLQKENIIDESGMPKERFSAEFPKEGPSILRIQQVVRGDSAAYFCASSQQSSYNEQFFGPGTRLTVL.

The rearrangement joins TRBV7-6 to TRBJ2-7; 9 bases align to TRBD1. Trimming at V came to 5 bases and at J to 0 bases, leaving 5 bases not matched to a gene. This CDR3 is 15 amino acids long. The V gene's germline CDR1 is SGHVS and CDR2 FNYEAQ. Written as DNA, the CDR3 is TGTGCCAGCAGCCCCGGGACAGGGAGCTCCTACGAGCAGTACTTC. Its protein product is CASSPGTGSSYEQYF.

The J gene is TRBJ2-7, the V gene TRBV5-7, with a possible D match to TRBD2 (5 bases). TRBV5-7 is noted as an ORF with a role that remains uncertain. The CDR3 covers 18 residues. V shed 2 bases and J shed 0 bases, with 21 bases lying between them. CDR3 DNA: TGTGCCAGCAGCTTCATAGGCAGGCCGAGCGGTTCCTCCTACGAGCAGTACTTC. Its protein product is CASSFIGRPSGSSYEQYF.

V and J are TRBV29-1 and TRBJ2-1, with 15 bases aligning to TRBD2. This CDR3 spans 13 amino acids. The V gene end was trimmed by 7 bases and the J gene end by 9 bases; junction bases not matched to a gene: 4. From germline, CDR1 is SQVTM and CDR2 ANQGSEA. The DNA for the CDR3 is TGCAGCGCAGGACTAGCGGGAGGGGGTGAGCAGTTCTTC. It encodes CSAGLAGGGEQFF.

The gene calls are TRBV18 and TRBJ1-1; 7 bases map to TRBD1. J gave up 5 bases and V 2 bases, and 14 bases lay outside the gene matches. The germline CDR1 and CDR2 sequences are KGHSH and LQKENI. This CDR3 contains 17 residues. The CDR3 DNA reads as TGTGCCAGCTCACCATCAGAAGGAAGGGGGCTTAGTACTGAAGCTTTCTTT. Translation gives CASSPSEGRGLSTEAFF.

This chain links TRBV7-8 with TRBJ2-1; 11 bases align to TRBD2. V dropped 3 bases and J dropped 8; count of bases not matched to a gene: 6. The CDR3 spans 15 residues. Germline V gene lookup returns CDR1 SGHVS and CDR2 FQNEAQ. CDR3 bases: TGTGCCAGCAGCTTTAGCGGGGGGGTTGTGGATGAGCAGTTCTTC. It translates to CASSFSGGVVDEQFF.

The chain employs TRBV28 and TRBJ2-3, with TRBD1 matching over 12 bases. Germline loops: CDR1 MDHEN, CDR2 SYDVKM. The ends lost 5 bases at V and 6 bases at J; junction bases unmatched: 9. There are 16 residues in the CDR3. CDR3 sequence reads: CASSTRRDRGRDTQYF. CDR3 nucleotides: TGTGCCAGCAGTACTCGCCGGGACAGGGGGCGTGATACGCAGTATTTT.

The chain joins TRBV9 to TRBJ1-4; no definite D call. Between the trimmed V and J ends, which lost 0 bases and 2 bases, there was a span of 8 bases. Germline loops: CDR1 SGDLS, CDR2 YYNGEE. The CDR3 runs 15 residues. CDR3 in DNA: TGTGCCAGCAGCGTAGAAGGGAGGACTAATGAAAAACTGTTTTTT. This encodes CASSVEGRTNEKLFF.